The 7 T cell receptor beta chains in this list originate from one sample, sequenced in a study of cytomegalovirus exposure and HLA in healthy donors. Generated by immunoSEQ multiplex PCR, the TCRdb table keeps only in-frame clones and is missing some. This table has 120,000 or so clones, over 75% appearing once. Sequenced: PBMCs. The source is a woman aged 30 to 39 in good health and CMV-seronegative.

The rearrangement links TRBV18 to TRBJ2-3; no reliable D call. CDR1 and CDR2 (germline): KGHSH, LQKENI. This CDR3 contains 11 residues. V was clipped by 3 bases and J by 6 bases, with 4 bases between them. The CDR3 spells CASSPSDTQYF. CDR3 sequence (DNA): TGTGCCAGCTCACCTAGTGATACGCAGTATTTT.

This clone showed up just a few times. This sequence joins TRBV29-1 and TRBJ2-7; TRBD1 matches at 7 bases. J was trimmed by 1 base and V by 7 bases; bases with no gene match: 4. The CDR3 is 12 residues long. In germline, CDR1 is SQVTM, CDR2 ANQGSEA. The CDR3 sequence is CSADRASYEQYF. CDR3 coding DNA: TGCAGCGCCGACAGGGCGTCCTACGAGCAGTACTTC.

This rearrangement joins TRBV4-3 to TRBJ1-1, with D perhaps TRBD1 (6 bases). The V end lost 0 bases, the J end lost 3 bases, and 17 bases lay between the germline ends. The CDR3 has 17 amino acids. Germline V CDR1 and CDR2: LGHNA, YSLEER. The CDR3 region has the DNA TGCGCCAGCAGCCAAGATAACCCGACAGGATATCACACTGAAGCTTTCTTT. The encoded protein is CASSQDNPTGYHTEAFF.

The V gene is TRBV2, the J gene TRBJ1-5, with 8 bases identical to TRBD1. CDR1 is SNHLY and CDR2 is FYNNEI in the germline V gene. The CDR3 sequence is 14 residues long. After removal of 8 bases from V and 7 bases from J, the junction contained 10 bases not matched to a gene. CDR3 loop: CASRQDRGRQPQHF. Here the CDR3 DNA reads TGTGCCAGCCGGCAAGACAGGGGACGACAGCCCCAGCATTTT.

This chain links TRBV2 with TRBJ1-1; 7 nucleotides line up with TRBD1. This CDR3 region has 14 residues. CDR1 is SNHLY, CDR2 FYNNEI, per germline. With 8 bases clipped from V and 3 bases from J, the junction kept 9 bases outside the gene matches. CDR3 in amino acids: CASFVPTGDTEAFF. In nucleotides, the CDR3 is TGTGCCAGCTTTGTCCCAACAGGGGACACTGAAGCTTTCTTT.

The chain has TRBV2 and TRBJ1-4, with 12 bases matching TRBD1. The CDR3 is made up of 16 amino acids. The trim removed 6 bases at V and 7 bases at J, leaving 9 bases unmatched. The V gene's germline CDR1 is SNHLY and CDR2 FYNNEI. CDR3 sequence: CASRPGTGGIGEKLFF. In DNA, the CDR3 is TGTGCCAGCAGACCCGGGACAGGGGGCATCGGTGAAAAACTGTTTTTT.

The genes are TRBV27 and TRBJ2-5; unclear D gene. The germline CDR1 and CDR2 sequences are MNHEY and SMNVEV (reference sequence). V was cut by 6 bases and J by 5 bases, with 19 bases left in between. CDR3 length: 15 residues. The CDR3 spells CASSPIQARVETQYF. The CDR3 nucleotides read TGTGCCAGCAGCCCTATCCAAGCACGGGTCGAGACCCAGTACTTC.